One sample yielded the 32 T cell receptor beta chains listed below, sequenced in a study of blood T cell repertoires in COVID-19. TCRdb keeps only in-frame clones here, not all; method: immunoSEQ multiplex PCR. This table has 250,000 to 300,000 clones, around 90% appearing once. The source material was peripheral blood. Receptors originate from a woman aged 30 to 39 with acute or convalescent COVID-19.

The CDR3 DNA reads as TGTGCCAGCGGCGAGGCTGAAGCTTTCTTT. Protein sequence: CASGEAEAFF. The chain couples TRBV6-5 to TRBJ1-1; D is ambiguous. V lost 8 bases to trimming and J lost 6 bases, with 7 bases between them. This CDR3 spans 10 amino acids. Germline V CDR1 and CDR2: MNHEY, SVGAGI.

The CDR3 bases are TGTGCCAGCAGTTACTCGAAGGGGACAGGGGCTCAGCCCCAGCATTTT. This codes for CASSYSKGTGAQPQHF. The chain links TRBV6-6 to TRBJ1-5; 10 positions agree with TRBD1. In germline, CDR1 is MNHNY, CDR2 SVGAGI (reference sequence). The V gene end was trimmed by 0 bases and the J gene end by 6 bases; junction bases not matched to a gene: 5. The CDR3 contains 16 residues.

V usage is TRBV21-1 and J usage is TRBJ2-7; the listed D gene, TRBD2, was not tested against the DNA. TRBV21-1 is assigned pseudogene status. This CDR3 is built from 15 residues. DNA of the CDR3: TGTGCCAGCAGCAAATCGCCCCGGAGGACCTACGAGCAGTACTTC. Translated: CASSKSPRRTYEQYF.

V is TRBV7-2 and J is TRBJ2-7, with 9 bases identical to TRBD1. The ends lost 6 bases at V and 3 bases at J; junction bases unmatched: 9. Germline V gene data show CDR1 as SGHTA and CDR2 as FQGNSA. This CDR3 has 15 residues. DNA of the CDR3: TGTGCCAGCAGAGTTGGGGGACAGGGCAACTACGAGCAGTACTTC. Translating it yields CASRVGGQGNYEQYF. The entire variable domain, with the rest obtained from reference TRBV7-2 and TRBJ2-7, is as follows: GAGVSQSPSNKVTEKGKDVELRCDPISGHTALYWYRQSLGQGLEFLIYFQGNSAPDKSGLPSDRFSAERTGGSVSTLTIQRTQQEDSAVYLCASRVGGQGNYEQYFGPGTRLTVT.

The J gene is TRBJ1-4, the V gene TRBV11-2; D gene unclear. The ends were cut back, 1 base at V and 8 bases at J, with 11 bases in the middle. The length of the CDR3 is 14 residues. Per germline, CDR1 SGHAT and CDR2 FQNNGV. The CDR3 DNA follows: TGTGCCAGCAGCTTAGCCCGGGTTGACGAAAAACTGTTTTTT. Its protein product is CASSLARVDEKLFF.

The chain joins TRBV7-2 to TRBJ2-1; 13 bases agree with TRBD2. CDR1 and CDR2 (germline): SGHTA, FQGNSA. The CDR3 contains 16 residues. The V gene end was trimmed by 4 bases and the J gene end by 5 bases; junction bases not matched to a gene: 5. CDR3 bases: TGTGCCAGCAGCTGGGGGACTAGCGGGGCTCACAATGAGCAGTTCTTC. The encoded protein is CASSWGTSGAHNEQFF.

The chain has TRBV19 and TRBJ2-1, with D unclear. CDR3 length equals 12 residues. Looked up from germline, CDR1 is LNHDA and CDR2 is SQIVND (reference sequence). Trimming took 4 bases from V and 7 from J, leaving 8 bases between them. Here the CDR3 DNA reads TGTGCCAGTAGTAGTCTGTTGAATGAGCAGTTCTTC. Translating it yields CASSSLLNEQFF.

This sequence joins TRBV10-3 and TRBJ2-5; TRBD1 matches at 8 bases. The CDR3 sequence is 14 residues long. Per the germline V gene, CDR1 is ENHRY and CDR2 is SYGVKD. Unmatched junction bases numbered 6, after V lost 6 bases and J lost 3 bases. The CDR3 DNA is TGTGCCATCAGCGATCGGACAGGGAAAGAGACCCAGTACTTC. Amino acid sequence: CAISDRTGKETQYF.

This chain joins TRBV6-2 or TRBV6-3 and TRBJ2-1; 9 bases are a match to TRBD2. This CDR3 region has 12 residues. CDR1 and CDR2 from the germline V gene are MNHEY and SVGEGT. Losses at the gene ends were 5 bases for V and 9 bases for J; bases not matched to a gene: 2. As DNA, the CDR3 is TGTGCCAGCAGTCAACTAGCGGGTGAGCAGTTCTTC. Amino acids: CASSQLAGEQFF.

The CDR3, as DNA: TGTGCCAGCAGCACGGGTAGAATGTCAGTGACTGAAGCTTTCTTT. This sequence encodes CASSTGRMSVTEAFF. This chain uses TRBV7-9 with TRBJ1-1, with D unclear. The germline V and J ends were trimmed by 5 bases and 5 bases, with 18 bases remaining between them. The germline gives CDR1 SEHNR, CDR2 FQNEAQ (reference sequence). The CDR3 is 15 residues long.

The V gene is TRBV4-3, the J gene TRBJ2-3; D gene unclear. This CDR3 has 15 amino acids. CDR1 and CDR2 from the germline V gene are LGHNA and YSLEER. V was pared by 1 base and J by 1 base, with 9 bases between. The CDR3 reads CASSQAERRTDTQYF. In DNA, the CDR3 is TGCGCCAGCAGCCAAGCAGAGCGTCGCACAGATACGCAGTATTTT.

The chain joins TRBV9 to TRBJ2-7; possibly TRBD2 for D (6 bases). The CDR3 spans 19 residues. Germline V CDR1 and CDR2: SGDLS, YYNGEE. V was shortened by 4 bases and J by 3 bases, with 29 bases between the two germline ends. The DNA of the CDR3 is TGTGCCAGCAGCTCCGCCCTCTCTCTAGCGCTCAACCTAGACTACGAGCAGTACTTC. Its translation is CASSSALSLALNLDYEQYF.

The J gene is TRBJ2-1, the V gene TRBV9; TRBD2 aligns across 8 bases. This CDR3 contains 16 residues. Germline lookup yields CDR1 SGDLS and CDR2 YYNGEE. J gave up 8 bases and V 0 bases, and 10 bases lay outside the gene matches. The CDR3 sequence: CASSVVGRALLDEQFF. In DNA, the CDR3 is TGTGCCAGCAGCGTAGTCGGGAGGGCCCTTTTGGATGAGCAGTTCTTC.

The rearrangement links TRBV9 to TRBJ2-2; 7 nucleotides line up with TRBD1. The germline V gene has CDR1 SGDLS and CDR2 YYNGEE. Trimming cost V 4 bases and J 0 bases; bases outside gene matches: 6. CDR3 length: 16 amino acids. Here the CDR3 DNA reads TGTGCCAGCAGCAAACGACAGGGTCCGAACACCGGGGAGCTGTTTTTT. This translates into CASSKRQGPNTGELFF.

The chain couples TRBV2 to TRBJ1-5, with a weak D call TRBD1 (6 bases). V lost 1 base and J lost 4, with 14 bases in between. Germline CDR1 SNHLY, CDR2 FYNNEI. This CDR3 has 16 amino acids. CDR3 in amino acids: CASSEGGQGSNQPQHF. For the CDR3, the DNA is TGTGCCAGCAGTGAAGGGGGGCAGGGATCAAATCAGCCCCAGCATTTT.

This rearrangement joins TRBV30 to TRBJ1-4; maybe TRBD1 (6 bases). V gave up 2 bases and J gave up 6 bases, with 13 bases separating them. Germline V lookup: CDR1 GTSNPN, CDR2 SVGIG (reference sequence). CDR3 length equals 14 residues. The CDR3, as DNA: TGTGCCTGGAGTACGGACAGTCAAGATGAAAAACTGTTTTTT. Its protein product is CAWSTDSQDEKLFF.

The CDR3 DNA reads as TGTGCCAGCAATAGCGGGAACTCCTACAATGAGCAGTTCTTC. This sequence encodes CASNSGNSYNEQFF. The rearrangement joins TRBV6-5 to TRBJ2-1; 8 bases agree with TRBD2. With 7 bases clipped from V and 0 bases from J, the junction kept 2 bases outside the gene matches. The CDR3 contains 14 residues. Germline V gene lookup returns CDR1 MNHEY and CDR2 SVGAGI.

V gene TRBV13 combines with J gene TRBJ1-1; the D is unclear. Trimming pared 2 bases from V and 1 base from J, leaving 5 bases between. The germline V gene encodes CDR1 PRHDT and CDR2 FYEKMQ (reference sequence). The CDR3 spans 13 residues. The CDR3 region has the DNA TGTGCCAGCAGCTTATCGGGGAACACTGAAGCTTTCTTT. This encodes CASSLSGNTEAFF. Using reference TRBV13 and TRBJ1-1 for the parts outside the CDR3, the full variable domain is AAGVIQSPRHLIKEKRETATLKCYPIPRHDTVYWYQQGPGQDPQFLISFYEKMQSDKGSIPDRFSAQQFSDYHSELNMSSLELGDSALYFCASSLSGNTEAFFGQGTRLTVV.

The CDR3 spells CASRTQDYTEAFF. The CDR3 DNA is TGTGCCAGTAGGACACAGGATTACACTGAAGCTTTCTTT. This chain connects TRBV19 to TRBJ1-1, with D possibly TRBD1 on 5 matching bases. The CDR3 consists of 13 residues. Germline V CDR1 and CDR2: LNHDA, SQIVND (reference sequence). The V end lost 6 bases, the J end lost 3 bases, and 11 bases lay between the germline ends.

The chain couples TRBV21-1 to TRBJ2-1; the table's D call of TRBD2 was not tested on the DNA. TRBV21-1 is listed as a pseudogene. The CDR3 spans 17 residues. CDR3 in DNA: TGTGCCAGCAGCAAGGGGAGGGATTTACAAGGGGAGTTCACTGAGTTCTTC. It is translated as CASSKGRDLQGEFTEFF.

The gene calls are TRBV10-3 and TRBJ2-7, with a weak D call TRBD1 (6 bases). The CDR3 is 16 residues long. CDR1 is ENHRY, CDR2 SYGVKD, per germline. V lost 0 bases and J 0 bases, leaving 12 bases between the germline ends. CDR3 amino acids: CAISESGARSSYEQYF. The CDR3 DNA follows: TGTGCCATCAGTGAGTCGGGGGCGCGGAGCTCCTACGAGCAGTACTTC.

The chain employs TRBV12-5 and TRBJ2-7; 7 bases agree with TRBD1. Per germline, CDR1 LGHNT and CDR2 FRNRAP. Trimming took 3 bases from V and 2 from J; bases not matched to a gene: 1. The CDR3 has 13 residues. CDR3 in DNA: TGTGCTAGTGGTTTCGACAGGGCCTACGAGCAGTACTTC. The encoded protein is CASGFDRAYEQYF.

The rearrangement uses TRBV15 and TRBJ2-5; the match to TRBD1 covers 10 bases. Germline loops: CDR1 LNHNV, CDR2 YYDKDF (reference sequence). The V gene end was trimmed by 4 bases and the J gene end by 4 bases; junction bases not matched to a gene: 6. The CDR3 spans 15 residues. CDR3 sequence (DNA): TGTGCCACCAGCACACGGACAGGGGGACGAGAGACCCAGTACTTC. This gives the protein CATSTRTGGRETQYF.

V and J are TRBV21-1 and TRBJ2-7; the table's D call of TRBD2 was not tested on the DNA. TRBV21-1 is a recognized pseudogene. This CDR3 contains 12 residues. This CDR3 reads CAERASRNEQYF. The DNA for the CDR3 is TGTGCCGAAAGGGCTAGCCGTAACGAGCAGTACTTC.

The V call is TRBV4-3, the J call TRBJ2-7; 9 nucleotides align to TRBD1. The V gene end was trimmed by 4 bases and the J gene end by 2 bases; junction bases not matched to a gene: 6. Germline V gene lookup returns CDR1 LGHNA and CDR2 YSLEER. The CDR3 covers 15 residues. CDR3 amino acids: CASSPTTGGTYEQYF. The DNA for the CDR3 is TGCGCCAGCAGCCCAACGACAGGGGGGACCTACGAGCAGTACTTC.

The chain couples TRBV5-1 to TRBJ2-1; tentatively, D is TRBD2 (7 bases). The CDR3 is 16 residues long. V lost 0 bases and J lost 8, with 18 bases in between. CDR1 SGHRS and CDR2 YFSETQ come from the germline V gene. CDR3 in DNA: TGCGCCAGCAGCTTGGCCTCGGGGGGCTACCTCGATGAGCAGTTCTTC. Its protein is CASSLASGGYLDEQFF.

The rearrangement joins TRBV3-1 (or the pseudogene TRBV3-2) to TRBJ2-5, with D perhaps TRBD2 (5 bases). Germline V CDR1 and CDR2: LGHDT, YNNKEL (reference sequence). Trimming took off 0 bases at V and 2 bases at J, with 7 bases between the two ends. The CDR3 contains 14 residues. CDR3 sequence: CASSQDGGQETQYF. The DNA for the CDR3 is TGTGCCAGCAGCCAAGATGGCGGGCAAGAGACCCAGTACTTC.

The chain employs TRBV5-1 and TRBJ1-6; D is unclear. The CDR3 runs to 16 residues. Trimming left V 0 bases short and J 0 bases short, with 7 bases between. The V gene's germline CDR1 is SGHRS and CDR2 YFSETQ. CDR3 sequence reads: CASSLEGSSYNSPLHF. The CDR3 region has the DNA TGCGCCAGCAGCTTGGAAGGGAGCTCCTATAATTCACCCCTCCACTTT.

This chain connects TRBV5-1 to TRBJ2-3; D possibly corresponds to TRBD1 (5 bases). Germline values: CDR1 SGHRS, CDR2 YFSETQ. This CDR3 comprises 15 residues. The V gene lost 1 base and the J gene lost 1 base, with 10 bases spanning the gap. The CDR3 nucleotides read TGCGCCAGCAGCTTGCAGGGTCTGGGCACAGATACGCAGTATTTT. Translation gives CASSLQGLGTDTQYF. Drawing the rest from reference TRBV5-1 and TRBJ2-3, the complete variable domain is KAGVTQTPRYLIKTRGQQVTLSCSPISGHRSVSWYQQTPGQGLQFLFEYFSETQRNKGNFPGRFSGRQFSNSRSEMNVSTLELGDSALYLCASSLQGLGTDTQYFGPGTRLTVL.

The V gene is TRBV23-1, the J gene TRBJ2-3, with D hard to call. TRBV23-1 belongs to the ORF category, with a function that is uncertain. The ends were cut back, 0 bases at V and 0 bases at J, with 7 bases in the middle. CDR3 length: 15 residues. The CDR3 DNA sequence: TGCGCCAGCAGTCAATCGTTGCAGAGCACAGATACGCAGTATTTT. This gives the protein CASSQSLQSTDTQYF.

J is TRBJ2-7 and V is TRBV27; 10 bases line up with TRBD2. Germline CDR1 reads MNHEY; CDR2 reads SMNVEV (reference sequence). The CDR3 consists of 17 residues. V shed 1 base, J shed 0 bases, and the junction held 6 bases outside the gene matches. CDR3: CASSLLVGTSVSYEQYF. CDR3 DNA: TGTGCCAGCAGTTTATTGGTTGGGACTAGCGTCTCCTACGAGCAGTACTTC.

CDR3 residues: CASSLPLGRAYEQYF. CDR3 in DNA: TGTGCCAGCAGCCTACCACTGGGGAGGGCCTACGAGCAGTACTTC. The V gene is TRBV7-2, the J gene TRBJ2-7; 7 bases agree with TRBD2. The trim removed 5 bases at V and 2 bases at J, leaving 9 bases unmatched. This CDR3 has 15 amino acids. Germline V CDR1 and CDR2: SGHTA, FQGNSA.